The 18 T cell receptor beta chains presented below share a single source sample, sequenced in a study of blood T cell repertoires in COVID-19. Profiled with immunoSEQ multiplex PCR; TCRdb holds only in-frame clones, not every one. In the table there are fewer than 250,000 clones, more than 70% of which are singletons. The specimen was peripheral blood. The receptors derive from a man in his fifties or sixties with active or convalescent COVID-19.

J is TRBJ2-1 and V is TRBV4-1, with 8 positions matching TRBD2. V shed 4 bases and J 8 bases; nucleotides not matched to a gene: 10. CDR3 length: 15 residues. Germline V gene lookup returns CDR1 MGHRA and CDR2 YSYEKL. The CDR3 sequence is CASSPRELAGHEQFF. For the CDR3, the DNA is TGCGCCAGCAGCCCCCGGGAGCTAGCGGGCCATGAGCAGTTCTTC.

The chain joins TRBV9 to TRBJ1-4, with D unresolved. V gave up 8 bases and J gave up 4 bases, with 12 bases separating them. Looked up from germline, CDR1 is SGDLS and CDR2 is YYNGEE. The CDR3 totals 13 residues. The CDR3 sequence is CARDRQRNEKLFF. The CDR3 DNA follows: TGTGCCAGAGATAGGCAGCGTAATGAAAAACTGTTTTTT.

This chain joins TRBV28 and TRBJ2-7; a weak D match, TRBD2 (7 bases). Deletions cut 6 bases from V and 6 bases from J, with 15 bases between. In germline, CDR1 is MDHEN, CDR2 SYDVKM. This CDR3 is 13 amino acids long. In DNA, the CDR3 is TGTGCCAGCAGGGGGGGGGCTGAGGGCGAGCAGTACTTC. Translating it yields CASRGGAEGEQYF.

The CDR3: CASSVEGQTQPQHF. The CDR3 region has the DNA TGTGCCAGCAGCGTAGAGGGACAGACGCAGCCCCAGCATTTT. The rearrangement joins TRBV9 to TRBJ1-5, with TRBD1 identical over 7 bases. Germline V gene data show CDR1 as SGDLS and CDR2 as YYNGEE. V dropped 0 bases and J dropped 7; count of bases not matched to a gene: 4. There are 14 residues in the CDR3.

The chain combines TRBV6-5 with TRBJ2-7, with 8 positions matching TRBD2. The CDR3 runs to 14 residues. The V segment lost 5 bases and the J segment 6 bases; nucleotides outside the gene matches: 9. Germline CDR1 and CDR2: MNHEY and SVGAGI. The CDR3 nucleotides read TGTGCCAGCAGTCGGGGGGGACTCCCGCTCGAGCAGTACTTC. Encoded protein: CASSRGGLPLEQYF.

The chain carries TRBV10-3 and TRBJ1-2; the D gene is possibly TRBD1 (5 bases). V dropped 6 bases and J dropped 8 bases, with 13 bases sitting between them. There are 12 residues in the CDR3. Germline V gene lookup returns CDR1 ENHRY and CDR2 SYGVKD. The CDR3 DNA follows: TGTGCCATCAGGGCAGGGAAACAAGGCTACACCTTC. It specifies CAIRAGKQGYTF.

The chain links TRBV5-1 to TRBJ2-7; 12 bases match TRBD2. Germline lookup yields CDR1 SGHRS and CDR2 YFSETQ. CDR3 size: 18 residues. The trim removed 0 bases at V and 2 bases at J, leaving 9 bases unmatched. CDR3 region: CASSLGGLAGLSTYEQYF. For the CDR3, the DNA is TGCGCCAGCAGCTTGGGGGGACTAGCGGGCTTGAGCACCTACGAGCAGTACTTC.

This clone showed up just a few times. The CDR3 here is CSGSGSYGYTF. In nucleotides, the CDR3 is TGCAGTGGAAGTGGCAGCTATGGCTACACCTTC. The chain joins TRBV20-1 to TRBJ1-2; no firm D call. Trimming pared 7 bases from V and 4 bases from J, leaving 10 bases between. The germline gives CDR1 DFQATT, CDR2 SNEGSKA (reference sequence). The CDR3 has 11 residues.

The gene calls are TRBV5-1 and TRBJ2-2; D is possibly TRBD2 (6 bases). The germline V gene encodes CDR1 SGHRS and CDR2 YFSETQ. The V end lost 4 bases, the J end lost 4 bases, and 17 bases lay between the germline ends. The CDR3 is made up of 16 amino acids. The CDR3 DNA reads as TGCGCCAGCAGCGTCTACTCTAGCGACGGCACCGGGGAGCTGTTTTTT. It translates to CASSVYSSDGTGELFF.

The chain joins TRBV7-3 to TRBJ2-7; TRBD2 agrees at 11 bases. The CDR3 has 14 residues. Per germline, CDR1 SGHTA and CDR2 FQGTGA. V lost 5 bases, J lost 5 bases, and 5 bases stayed unmatched. The CDR3 sequence: CASSGGTSGDEQYF. The CDR3 DNA sequence: TGTGCCAGCAGCGGCGGGACTAGCGGCGACGAGCAGTACTTC.

This chain uses TRBV5-1 with TRBJ1-1; perhaps TRBD1 as D (6 bases). Trimming stripped 0 bases from V and 4 bases from J, with 10 bases between. The CDR3 spans 14 residues. Germline CDR1 is SGHRS and CDR2 is YFSETQ. The CDR3 bases are TGCGCCAGCAGCTTGGTGGGGGCGGGCACTGAAGCTTTCTTT. Amino acid sequence: CASSLVGAGTEAFF.

The rearrangement links TRBV6-5 to TRBJ1-6; TRBD1 might be the D (6 bases). Germline V lookup: CDR1 MNHEY, CDR2 SVGAGI. This CDR3 has 15 amino acids. Trimming stripped 3 bases from V and 3 bases from J, with 9 bases between. CDR3 nucleotides: TGTGCCAGCAGTTATAACAGGGACTATAATTCACCCCTCCACTTT. This sequence encodes CASSYNRDYNSPLHF.

The V call is TRBV5-1, the J call TRBJ2-3; maybe TRBD1 (6 bases). V lost 4 bases and J lost 0, with 15 bases in between. Germline values: CDR1 SGHRS, CDR2 YFSETQ. CDR3 length equals 16 residues. The chain's CDR3 is CASSITGKSSTDTQYF. CDR3 DNA: TGCGCCAGCAGCATAACAGGGAAGTCAAGCACAGATACGCAGTATTTT.

The chain's CDR3 is CASSDSNSHEQFF. In DNA form, the CDR3 reads TGTGCCAGCAGCGACAGTAATTCCCATGAGCAGTTCTTC. This chain links TRBV27 with TRBJ2-1; a weak D match, TRBD1 (5 bases). This CDR3 comprises 13 residues. Germline CDR1 is MNHEY and CDR2 is SMNVEV (reference sequence). The V end lost 6 bases, the J end lost 8 bases, and 14 bases lay between the germline ends.

The chain joins TRBV14 to TRBJ2-5, with unresolved D. Between the trimmed V and J ends, which lost 1 base and 5 bases, there was a span of 5 bases. Germline V gives CDR1 SGHDN, CDR2 FVKESK. The CDR3 is made up of 12 amino acids. The CDR3 DNA reads as TGTGCCAGCAGCCAAGGTCGGGAGACCCAGTACTTC. Protein product: CASSQGRETQYF.

The chain links TRBV11-2 to TRBJ2-7, with 9 nucleotides matching TRBD1. Germline values: CDR1 SGHAT, CDR2 FQNNGV. The CDR3 loop spans 16 amino acids. J lost 2 bases, V lost 1 base, and 6 bases had no gene match. The CDR3 here is CASSLGPGQGTYEQYF. The CDR3 coding sequence is TGTGCCAGCAGCTTAGGCCCGGGACAGGGCACCTACGAGCAGTACTTC.

This clone was seen more than once but under ten times. V usage is TRBV19 and J usage is TRBJ2-7; TRBD1 aligns across 9 bases. Germline V gene sequence: CDR1 LNHDA, CDR2 SQIVND (reference sequence). V gave up 4 bases and J gave up 7 bases; unmatched junction bases: 8. The CDR3 consists of 14 residues. Here the CDR3 DNA reads TGTGCCAGTAGTACGGGACAGGGTTCAGGAGAGCAGTACTTC. Its translation is CASSTGQGSGEQYF.

The CDR3 here is CASRPGRANEKLFF. CDR3 bases: TGCGCCAGCAGACCAGGGAGGGCTAATGAAAAACTGTTTTTT. This chain uses TRBV23-1 with TRBJ1-4, with a tentative D call TRBD1 (5 bases). TRBV23-1 is recorded as an ORF, its role being uncertain. V lost 6 bases and J 3 bases, leaving 11 bases between the germline ends. The CDR3 sequence is 14 residues long.